This T cell receptor beta chain appears in the sequencing data of a study of neurological immune-mediated disorders. A single run covered 15-18 subjects with over 170 million TCR-beta sequences. In TCRdb, the 5' RACE reads were re-called with MiXCR into one record per CDR3 protein. The sample holds tens of thousands of distinct CDR3 sequences; about a sixth are singletons and the top ten take 15%. Germline V gene lookup returns CDR1 LGHNA and CDR2 YSLEER. The trim removed 4 bases at V and 7 bases at J, leaving 9 bases unmatched. The CDR3 runs 14 residues. Preparation of the unsorted libraries drew on 2 million PBMCs stored at -80 C. This clonotype was recorded at least ten times.

Sequencing input: PBMCs. The chain employs TRBV4-3 and TRBJ1-1, with 7 nucleotides matching TRBD1. The TCR was taken from a woman aged 40 to 50 in good health. The CDR3 protein is CASSPGTVVREAFF. For the CDR3, the DNA is TGCGCCAGCAGCCCCGGGACAGTGGTTCGTGAAGCTTTCTTT.